These 15 T cell receptor beta chains came from one sample sequenced in a study of identical twins. TCRdb passed the 5' RACE reads through MiXCR, listing each CDR3 protein once. The table records hundreds of thousands of distinct CDR3 sequences, roughly 26% of them present only once. This sample was also put to use in a study of T cells expressing NK-cell markers.

Sequenced material: CD4+ T cells sorted from blood. These receptors all come from a woman between 18 and 29 years old in good health.

This clonotype came up a few times. The rearrangement joins TRBV20-1 to TRBJ2-5, with a weak D call TRBD2 (6 bases). The CDR3 has 13 residues. V lost 5 bases and J lost 6, with 16 bases in between. The germline CDR1 and CDR2 sequences are DFQATT and SNEGSKA (reference sequence). The DNA for the CDR3 is TGCAGTGCTGACGGCGGGACTGAAAAGACCCAGTACTTC. It specifies CSADGGTEKTQYF.

This clonotype has only a few counts. The DNA of the CDR3 is TGTGCCAGCAGCCAAGTGGGGTTGGGACAGATAGAGCAGTTCTTC. Amino acids: CASSQVGLGQIEQFF. The J gene is TRBJ2-1, the V gene TRBV3-1; 7 bases are a match to TRBD1. The V and J ends lost 1 base and 10 bases, in that order; junction bases with no gene match: 10. This CDR3 is 15 amino acids long. From germline, CDR1 is LGHDT and CDR2 YNNKEL (reference sequence).

A few counts support this clonotype. The rearrangement links TRBV12-3 or TRBV12-4 to TRBJ2-7, with TRBD1 matching 7 bases. Losses at the gene ends were 5 bases for V and 3 bases for J; bases not matched to a gene: 4. The CDR3 is made up of 13 amino acids. The CDR3 nucleotides are TGTGCCAGCAGTCGACAGGGAGACTACGAGCAGTACTTC. This translates into CASSRQGDYEQYF.

V is TRBV7-9 and J is TRBJ1-2; D gene ambiguous. The CDR3 runs 16 residues. V gave up 4 bases and J gave up 2 bases, with 17 bases separating them. The germline CDR1 and CDR2 sequences are SEHNR and FQNEAQ (reference sequence). The CDR3 protein is CASSSVAGRVNYGYTF. The CDR3 DNA sequence: TGTGCCAGCAGCTCCGTAGCGGGGAGGGTGAACTATGGCTACACCTTC.

The gene calls are TRBV7-2 and TRBJ2-7; TRBD2 agrees at 7 bases. Per the germline V gene, CDR1 is SGHTA and CDR2 is FQGNSA. This CDR3 is built from 16 residues. The V and J ends lost 5 bases and 0 bases, in that order; junction bases with no gene match: 10. As DNA, the CDR3 is TGTGCCAGCAGCGCCCAAACTAGCGTCACCTCCTACGAGCAGTACTTC. Encoded protein: CASSAQTSVTSYEQYF. The full variable domain, completed using reference TRBV7-2 and TRBJ2-7, is GAGVSQSPSNKVTEKGKDVELRCDPISGHTALYWYRQSLGQGLEFLIYFQGNSAPDKSGLPSDRFSAERTGGSVSTLTIQRTQQEDSAVYLCASSAQTSVTSYEQYFGPGTRLTVT.

The chain has TRBV10-3 and TRBJ1-1, with a weak D call TRBD1 (6 bases). Germline loops: CDR1 ENHRY, CDR2 SYGVKD. The CDR3 is made up of 14 amino acids. Trimming shortened V by 5 bases and J by 3 bases, and 13 bases separated the two germline ends. The CDR3 here is CAISQQGRDTEAFF. The CDR3 DNA is TGTGCCATCAGTCAACAGGGCCGGGACACTGAAGCTTTCTTT.

The chain is built from TRBV20-1 and TRBJ1-2; the D is unclear. Germline CDR1 and CDR2: DFQATT and SNEGSKA (reference sequence). This CDR3 is 11 amino acids long. V was cut by 1 base and J by 4 bases, with 4 bases left in between. CDR3 sequence (DNA): TGCAGTGCTAGAGGCATCTATGGCTACACCTTC. This translates into CSARGIYGYTF.

A few counts support this clonotype. The chain has TRBV12-3 or TRBV12-4 and TRBJ1-5; D remains ambiguous. V lost 3 bases and J 5 bases, leaving 11 bases between the germline ends. The CDR3 contains 14 residues. The CDR3 coding sequence is TGTGCCAGCAGTTTCGGTGGACTACATCAGCCCCAGCATTTT. Encoded protein: CASSFGGLHQPQHF.

This clonotype was observed a handful of times. The rearrangement uses TRBV20-1 and TRBJ2-7; D may be TRBD2 (6 bases). V was shortened by 3 bases and J by 1 base, with 19 bases between the two germline ends. Looked up from germline, CDR1 is DFQATT and CDR2 is SNEGSKA (reference sequence). The CDR3 length is 16 residues. CDR3 bases: TGCAGTGCTAGCTCCCCCACTGGGACTGCTTCCTACGAGCAGTACTTC. This translates into CSASSPTGTASYEQYF.

The sample holds a few counts of this clonotype. The chain employs TRBV4-2 and TRBJ2-1; D may match TRBD1 or TRBD2 (6 bases each). Germline CDR1 is LGHNA and CDR2 is YNFKEQ. CDR3 length equals 14 residues. V was pared by 2 bases and J by 7 bases, with 12 bases between. DNA for the CDR3: TGTGCCAGCAGCCAACTTTCGGGGGCAAATGAGCAGTTCTTC. This gives the protein CASSQLSGANEQFF.

As for this clonotype: The germline gene is not matched at one end of the junction; a read error may be the cause. The chain carries TRBV20-1 and TRBJ2-1; D possibly matches TRBD1 or TRBD2 (5 bases each). This CDR3 comprises 15 residues. Germline V lookup: CDR1 DFQATT, CDR2 SNEGSKA (reference sequence). Written as DNA, the CDR3 is TGCAGTGCTAGACCCATCTCCGGGACCTACGATGAGCAGTTCTTC. It is translated as CSARPISGTYDEQFF.

The V gene is TRBV7-2, the J gene TRBJ2-1; D may be TRBD2 (6 bases). The CDR3 sequence is 15 residues long. With 5 bases removed from V and 4 bases from J, the gap between germline ends came to 15 bases. CDR1 and CDR2 from the germline V gene are SGHTA and FQGNSA. In DNA form, the CDR3 reads TGTGCCAGCAGCCCAGAGGGACTGCCTTACAATGAGCAGTTCTTC. The encoded protein is CASSPEGLPYNEQFF.

This clonotype was seen more than once but under ten times. The rearrangement joins TRBV14 to TRBJ2-7; D remains ambiguous. Trimming took off 0 bases at V and 2 bases at J, with 8 bases between the two ends. This CDR3 contains 14 residues. CDR1 and CDR2 from the germline V gene are SGHDN and FVKESK. CDR3 nucleotides: TGTGCCAGCAGCCAAGAACGCGGACCCTACGAGCAGTACTTC. This gives the protein CASSQERGPYEQYF.

V and J are TRBV2 and TRBJ1-1; 9 nucleotides align to TRBD1. The trim removed 2 bases at V and 10 bases at J, leaving 8 bases unmatched. CDR3 length equals 14 residues. Germline V gene sequence: CDR1 SNHLY, CDR2 FYNNEI. In DNA form, the CDR3 reads TGTGCCAGCAGTGAATCGCGGGGACAGGGAACAGCTTTCTTT. Protein product: CASSESRGQGTAFF. The variable domain in full, completed from reference TRBV2 and TRBJ1-1, reads EPEVTQTPSHQVTQMGQEVILRCVPISNHLYFYWYRQILGQKVEFLVSFYNNEISEKSEIFDDQFSVERPDGSNFTLKIRSTKLEDSAMYFCASSESRGQGTAFFGQGTRLTVV.

The J gene is TRBJ2-6, the V gene TRBV5-1, with D possibly TRBD1 on 5 matching bases. Germline CDR1 is SGHRS and CDR2 is YFSETQ. Between the trimmed V and J ends, which lost 5 bases and 1 base, there was a span of 10 bases. This CDR3 is 15 amino acids long. The CDR3 DNA is TGCGCCAGCAGGTTTCAGGGATCTGGGGCCAACGTCCTGACTTTC. Encoded protein: CASRFQGSGANVLTF.